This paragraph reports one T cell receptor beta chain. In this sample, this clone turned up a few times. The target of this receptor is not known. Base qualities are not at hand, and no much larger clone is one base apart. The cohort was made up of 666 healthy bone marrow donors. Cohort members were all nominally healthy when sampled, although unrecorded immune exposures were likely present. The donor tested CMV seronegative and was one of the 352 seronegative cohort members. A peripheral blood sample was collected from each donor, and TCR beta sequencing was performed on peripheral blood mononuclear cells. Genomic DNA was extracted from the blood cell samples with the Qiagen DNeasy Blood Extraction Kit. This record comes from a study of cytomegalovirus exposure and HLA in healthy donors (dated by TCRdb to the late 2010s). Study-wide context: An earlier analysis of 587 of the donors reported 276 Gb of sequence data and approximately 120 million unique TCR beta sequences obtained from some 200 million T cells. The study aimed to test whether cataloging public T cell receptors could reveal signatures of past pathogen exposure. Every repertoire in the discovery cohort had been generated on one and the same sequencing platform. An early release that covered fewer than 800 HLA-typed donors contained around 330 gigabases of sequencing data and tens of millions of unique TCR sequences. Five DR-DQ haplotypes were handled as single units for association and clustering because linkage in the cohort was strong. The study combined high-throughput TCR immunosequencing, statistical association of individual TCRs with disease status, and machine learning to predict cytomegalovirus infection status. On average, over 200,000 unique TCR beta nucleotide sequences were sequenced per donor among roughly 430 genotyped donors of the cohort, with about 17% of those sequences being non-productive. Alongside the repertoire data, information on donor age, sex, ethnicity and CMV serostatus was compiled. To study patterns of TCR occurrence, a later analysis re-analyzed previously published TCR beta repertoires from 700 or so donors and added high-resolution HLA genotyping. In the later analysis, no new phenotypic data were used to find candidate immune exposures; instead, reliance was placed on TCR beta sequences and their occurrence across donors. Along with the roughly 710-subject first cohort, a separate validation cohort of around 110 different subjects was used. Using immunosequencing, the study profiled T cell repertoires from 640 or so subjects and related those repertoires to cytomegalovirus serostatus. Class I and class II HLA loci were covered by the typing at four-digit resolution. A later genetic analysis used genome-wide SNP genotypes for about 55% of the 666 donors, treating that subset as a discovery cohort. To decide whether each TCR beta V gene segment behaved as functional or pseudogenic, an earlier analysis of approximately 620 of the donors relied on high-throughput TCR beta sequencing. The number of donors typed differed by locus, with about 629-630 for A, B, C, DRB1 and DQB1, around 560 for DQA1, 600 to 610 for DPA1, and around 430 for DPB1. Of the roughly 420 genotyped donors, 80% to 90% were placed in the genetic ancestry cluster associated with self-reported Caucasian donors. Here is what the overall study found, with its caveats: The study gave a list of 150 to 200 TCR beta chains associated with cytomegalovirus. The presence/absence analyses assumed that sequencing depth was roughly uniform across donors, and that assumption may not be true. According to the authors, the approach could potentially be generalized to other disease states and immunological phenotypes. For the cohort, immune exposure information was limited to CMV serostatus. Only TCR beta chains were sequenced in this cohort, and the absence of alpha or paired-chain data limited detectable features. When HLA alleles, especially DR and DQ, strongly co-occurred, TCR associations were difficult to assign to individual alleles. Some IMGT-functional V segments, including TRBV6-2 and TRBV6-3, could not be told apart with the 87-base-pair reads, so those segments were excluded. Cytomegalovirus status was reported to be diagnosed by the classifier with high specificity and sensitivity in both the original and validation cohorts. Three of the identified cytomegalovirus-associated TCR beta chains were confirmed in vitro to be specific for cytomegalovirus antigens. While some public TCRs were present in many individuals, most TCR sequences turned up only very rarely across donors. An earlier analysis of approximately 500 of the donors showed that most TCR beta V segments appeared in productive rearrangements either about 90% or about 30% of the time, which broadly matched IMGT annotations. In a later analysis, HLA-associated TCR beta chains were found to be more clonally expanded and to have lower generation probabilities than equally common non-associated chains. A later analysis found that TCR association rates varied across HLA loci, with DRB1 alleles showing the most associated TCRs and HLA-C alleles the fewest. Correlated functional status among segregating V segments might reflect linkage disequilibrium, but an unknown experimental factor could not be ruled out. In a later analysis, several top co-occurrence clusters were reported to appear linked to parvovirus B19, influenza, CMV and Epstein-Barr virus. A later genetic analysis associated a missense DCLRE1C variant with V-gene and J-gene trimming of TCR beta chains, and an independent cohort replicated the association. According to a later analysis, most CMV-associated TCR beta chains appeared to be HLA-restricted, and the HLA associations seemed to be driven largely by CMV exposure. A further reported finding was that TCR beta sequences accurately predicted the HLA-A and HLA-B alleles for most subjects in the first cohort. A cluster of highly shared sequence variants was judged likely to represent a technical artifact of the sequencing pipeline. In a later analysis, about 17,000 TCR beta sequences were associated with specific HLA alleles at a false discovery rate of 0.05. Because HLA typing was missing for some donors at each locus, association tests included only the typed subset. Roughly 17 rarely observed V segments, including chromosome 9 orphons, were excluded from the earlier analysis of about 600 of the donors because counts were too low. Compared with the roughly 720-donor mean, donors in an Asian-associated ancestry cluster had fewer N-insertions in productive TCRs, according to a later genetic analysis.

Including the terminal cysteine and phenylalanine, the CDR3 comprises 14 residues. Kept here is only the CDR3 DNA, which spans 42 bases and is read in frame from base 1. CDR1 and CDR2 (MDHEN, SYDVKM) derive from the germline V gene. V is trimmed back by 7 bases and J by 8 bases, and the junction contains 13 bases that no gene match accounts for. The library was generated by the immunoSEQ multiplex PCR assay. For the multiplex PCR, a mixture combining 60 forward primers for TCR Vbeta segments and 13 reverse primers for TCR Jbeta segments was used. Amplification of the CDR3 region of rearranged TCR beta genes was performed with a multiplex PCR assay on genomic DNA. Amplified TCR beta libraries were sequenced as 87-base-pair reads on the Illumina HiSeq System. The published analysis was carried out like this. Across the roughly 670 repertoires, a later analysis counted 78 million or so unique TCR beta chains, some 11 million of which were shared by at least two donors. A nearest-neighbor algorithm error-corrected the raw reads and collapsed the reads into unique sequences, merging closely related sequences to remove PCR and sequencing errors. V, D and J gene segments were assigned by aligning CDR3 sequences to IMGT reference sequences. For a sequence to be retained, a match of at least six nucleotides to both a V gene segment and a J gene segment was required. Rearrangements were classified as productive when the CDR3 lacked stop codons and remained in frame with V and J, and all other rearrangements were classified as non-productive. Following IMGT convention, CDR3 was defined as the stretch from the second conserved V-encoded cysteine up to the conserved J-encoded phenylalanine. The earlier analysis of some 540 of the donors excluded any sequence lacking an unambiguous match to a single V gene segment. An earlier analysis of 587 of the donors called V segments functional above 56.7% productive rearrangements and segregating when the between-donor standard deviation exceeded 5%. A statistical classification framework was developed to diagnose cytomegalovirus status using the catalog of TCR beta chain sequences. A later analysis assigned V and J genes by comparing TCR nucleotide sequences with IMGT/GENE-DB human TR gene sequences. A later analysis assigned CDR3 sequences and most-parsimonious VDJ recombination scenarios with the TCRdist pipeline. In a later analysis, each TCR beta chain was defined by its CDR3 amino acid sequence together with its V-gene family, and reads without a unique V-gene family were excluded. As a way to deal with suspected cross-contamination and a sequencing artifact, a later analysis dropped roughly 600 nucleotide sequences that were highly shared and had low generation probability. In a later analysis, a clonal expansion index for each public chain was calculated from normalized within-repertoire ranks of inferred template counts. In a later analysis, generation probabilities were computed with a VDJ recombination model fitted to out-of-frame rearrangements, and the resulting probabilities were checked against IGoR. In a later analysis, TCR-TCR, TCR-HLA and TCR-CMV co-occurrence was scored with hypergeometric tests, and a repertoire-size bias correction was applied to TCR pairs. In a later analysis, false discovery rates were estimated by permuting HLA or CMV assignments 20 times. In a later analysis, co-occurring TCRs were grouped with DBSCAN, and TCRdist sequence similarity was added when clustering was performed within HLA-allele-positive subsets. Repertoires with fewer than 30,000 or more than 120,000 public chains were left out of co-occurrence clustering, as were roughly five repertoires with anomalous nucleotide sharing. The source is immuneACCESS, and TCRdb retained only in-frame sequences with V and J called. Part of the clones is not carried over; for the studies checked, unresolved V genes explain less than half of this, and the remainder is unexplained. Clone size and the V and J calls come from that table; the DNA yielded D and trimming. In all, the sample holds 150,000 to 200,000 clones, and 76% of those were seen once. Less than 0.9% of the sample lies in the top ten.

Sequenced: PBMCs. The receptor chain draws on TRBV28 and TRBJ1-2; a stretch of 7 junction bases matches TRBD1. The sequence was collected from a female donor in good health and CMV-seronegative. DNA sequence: TGTGCCAGCATGGTGGAGGGACAGAATAGAGGCTACACCTTC. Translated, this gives CASMVEGQNRGYTF.